This T cell receptor beta chain was retrieved from a study of monozygotic twins with inflammatory bowel disease. TCRdb reprocessed the 5' RACE reads and reports one entry per CDR3 protein, with no DNA. Its clone listing holds approximately 160,000 distinct CDR3 sequences. Germline CDR1 reads SGHRS; CDR2 reads YFSETQ. The CDR3 is 14 amino acids. The chain uses TRBV5-1 and TRBJ2-7. The sample taken for sequencing was blood. The receptor was derived from a human donor with ulcerative colitis or Crohn's disease, or a healthy co-twin of an affected twin (not recorded which). The CDR3 loop is CASSLLGGTYEQYF.